This record concerns one T cell receptor beta chain sequence. This clone's antigen is unknown. Base qualities were left out, and no much larger clone turns up one base away. The donors were healthy, HIV-negative adults with no recently reported acute infections or vaccinations. Every donor was a Caucasian adult residing in Nashville, Tennessee, USA. Magnetic negative selection was used to enrich CD4+ T cells, after which naive cells were positively selected on CD45RA and the negative fraction became the memory subset. Blood was collected by leukapheresis, and PBMCs were isolated by Ficoll-Histopaque density gradient centrifugation and then cryopreserved in liquid nitrogen vapor phase. Analytical flow cytometry was used to check the purity and quantity of every magnetically sorted T cell population. Genomic DNA was isolated from every sorted fraction and measured by UV absorbance on a Nanodrop 2000c.

Using the deep immunoSEQ assay, TCR CDR3 regions were amplified from genomic DNA by multiplex PCR. Extracted genomic DNA from each cell subset was distributed evenly across all wells of several immunoSEQ 96-well plates, and each plate was treated as a replicate. Each replicate PCR for sorted subsets received about 200 ng genomic DNA, equal to some 32,000 T cell genomes. Purified libraries were measured with a Qubit 3.0 fluorometer, size-checked on a Bioanalyzer 2100, and measured again with the KAPA Library Quantification kit. Every immunoSEQ 96-well plate was sequenced on a dedicated single-read 150-cycle Illumina NextSeq 550 flow cell. Per the source publication's procedure: Because the immunoSEQ output included only junctional sequences and no quality scores, the filtering could not be the same as the filtering used for full-length reads. Sequences were annotated with PyIR, a Python wrapper for IgBLAST v1.9, and V/J genes and CDR3 were assigned using IMGT germline references. Reads with weak V/J assignments (E-value above 1e-6), missing CDR3, stop codons, out-of-frame junctions, or ambiguous translated residues were removed. V3J clonotypes were defined as sequences sharing the same inferred V gene, J gene, and CDR3 amino acid sequence. Percentage overlap between repertoires was calculated by dividing the number of shared unique clonotypes by the size of the smaller repertoire. Richness of each repertoire was evaluated using RTK rarefaction, the Chao1 estimator, and Recon v2.1 estimates of unobserved clonotypes. Generation probabilities were computed with OLGA for all TCRbeta clonotypes obtained by the gDNA method from several donors. Sourced from immuneACCESS, this table was stored by TCRdb with only in-frame sequences that have V and J called. A share of the clones is absent; for the studies checked, an unresolved V gene accounts for under half, and the remainder has no known explanation. The D gene and trimming were derived from the DNA, and the V and J assignments and clone size from that table. The sample has approximately 2.1 million clones on record, about 92% of them singletons. The top ten constitute 0.35% to 0.45% of the sample.

This record belongs to a study of shared clonotypes between healthy human individuals (dated by TCRdb to 2020 to 2022). Background on the whole study: The cohort comprised a couple of women and a few men aged 18 to 49 years. For each donor, three plates each were used for CD4 naive and CD4 memory, two plates were used for CD8 naive, and one plate was used for CD8 memory. Different laboratories and diverse techniques were used to prepare libraries and sequence TCR repertoires, to increase sequencing depth and limit assay-specific biases. To estimate repertoire size and how much clonotypes are shared between individuals, the study performed deep sequencing of blood TCR repertoires from about 5 healthy adults. Between about 0.8 and 9 billion PBMCs per donor were obtained by leukapheresis.

On the study overall, not on this receptor specifically: Because the study included only a small number of donors, the genetic and exposure-history diversity represented was limited. Pairwise subsampling indicated that sequencing depth was expected to affect the degree of clonotype sharing among donors. Sampling was restricted to blood, and TCR repertoires in tissue are likely to differ from TCR repertoires in blood. Clonotypes shared by all four sorted-subset donors showed higher generation probabilities than non-shared clonotypes. Rarefaction of sorted-subset datasets indicated incomplete sequencing despite the large sequencing depth. Across a handful of donors, about 4.5% of naive CD4, more than 3% of naive CD8, approximately 2.5% of memory CD4, and approximately 0.4% of memory CD8 clonotypes were shared. Naive subsets generally had larger estimated clonotype richness than memory subsets.

The CDR3 sequence holds 16 residues, the cysteine and phenylalanine included. Only CDR3 DNA is held: 48 bases, read in frame from base 1. CDR1 MNHEY and CDR2 SVGAGI are derived from the germline V gene. The germline ends are 19 bases apart after V is trimmed by 4 bases and J by 4 bases. Sequenced input: naive CD4+ T cells from PBMCs. The cell subset or site label on this specimen signifies: CD45RA+ positively selected. The chain couples TRBV6-5 to TRBJ1-2; the D gene is possibly TRBD1, with 5 bases matching. The sequence was obtained from a young man in good health. Some clones in this sample may be carry-over from other donors' samples. At the DNA level, the sequence is TGTGCCAGCAGTTCCTCCGCCCTGGGGGAAGCCTATGGCTACACCTTC. Translated, it reads CASSSSALGEAYGYTF.